The 20 T cell receptor beta chains below all came from one sample that was sequenced in a study of blood T cell repertoires in COVID-19. Profiled with immunoSEQ multiplex PCR; TCRdb holds only in-frame clones, not every one. Altogether 150,000 to 200,000 clones are present, roughly nine tenths being singletons, with the ten largest covering around 7%. The source material was peripheral blood. The source is a middle-aged man with acute or convalescent COVID-19.

The gene calls are TRBV3-1 (or the pseudogene TRBV3-2) and TRBJ2-2; 8 bases match TRBD2. CDR1 and CDR2 (germline): LGHDT, YNNKEL (reference sequence). The V segment lost 5 bases and the J segment 4 bases; nucleotides outside the gene matches: 3. This CDR3 has 14 amino acids. CDR3 nucleotides: TGTGCCAGCAGCTCGGGAGGGGGCACCGGGGAGCTGTTTTTT. Translation: CASSSGGGTGELFF.

This chain uses TRBV2 with TRBJ2-7, with 10 bases that match TRBD1. In germline, CDR1 is SNHLY, CDR2 FYNNEI. The junction had 18 bases not matched to a gene; V was cut back by 6 bases and J by 1 base. This CDR3 region has 19 residues. This CDR3 reads CASSLELPMGQGLSYEQYF. The CDR3 coding sequence is TGTGCCAGCAGCCTAGAGCTACCGATGGGACAGGGGCTGTCCTACGAGCAGTACTTC.

The count of this clone is one. The chain links TRBV6-5 to TRBJ2-1; 7 positions agree with TRBD1. The ends lost 2 bases at V and 3 bases at J; junction bases unmatched: 7. This CDR3 has 16 residues. The V gene's germline CDR1 is MNHEY and CDR2 SVGAGI. CDR3 protein: CASSYRRGLDYNEQFF. The CDR3 region has the DNA TGTGCCAGCAGTTACAGAAGGGGGCTGGACTACAATGAGCAGTTCTTC.

The rearrangement links TRBV5-1 to TRBJ1-1; no clear D gene. Germline V lookup: CDR1 SGHRS, CDR2 YFSETQ. Trimming removed 1 base from V and 1 base from J, with 11 bases in between. CDR3 length: 15 amino acids. CDR3 sequence reads: CASSLRRQTNTEAFF. The CDR3 bases are TGCGCCAGCAGCTTGCGGCGGCAGACGAACACTGAAGCTTTCTTT.

The chain joins TRBV7-3 to TRBJ1-1; TRBD1 agrees at 8 bases. Germline V gene sequence: CDR1 SGHTA, CDR2 FQGTGA. The CDR3 contains 12 residues. The J segment lost 7 bases and the V segment lost 4 bases, leaving 2 bases of the junction unmatched. The CDR3 bases are TGTGCCAGCAGCTCAACAGGGGGTGAAGCTTTCTTT. As protein: CASSSTGGEAFF.

The count of this clone is one. The chain couples TRBV4-3 to TRBJ2-7, with D possibly matching TRBD1 (5 bases). This CDR3 comprises 13 residues. Between the trimmed V and J ends, which lost 0 bases and 5 bases, there was a span of 8 bases. CDR1 is LGHNA, CDR2 YSLEER, per germline. The CDR3 loop reads CASSQDPTDEQYF. The CDR3, as DNA: TGCGCCAGCAGCCAAGATCCGACAGACGAGCAGTACTTC.

The CDR3 is CASSGDSNEKLFF. CDR3 DNA sequence: TGTGCCAGCAGTGGGGACAGTAATGAAAAACTGTTTTTT. The rearrangement links TRBV6-4 to TRBJ1-4; TRBD1 aligns across 7 bases. The CDR3 runs 13 residues. V trimming: 4 bases; J trimming: 4 bases; junction bases outside the gene matches: 0. Germline V gene data show CDR1 as MRHNA and CDR2 as SNTAGT.

The gene calls are TRBV6-5 and TRBJ1-3, with D possibly TRBD1 on 6 matching bases. The CDR3 sequence is 14 residues long. Per the germline V gene, CDR1 is MNHEY and CDR2 is SVGAGI. Trimming shortened V by 6 bases and J by 2 bases, and 11 bases separated the two germline ends. CDR3: CASSLTGAGNTIYF. The CDR3 nucleotides are TGTGCCAGCAGCCTGACAGGAGCTGGAAACACCATATATTTT.

The V gene is TRBV5-1, the J gene TRBJ2-7, with a weak D call TRBD2 (6 bases). The CDR3 sequence is 14 residues long. Trimming removed 2 bases at V and 3 bases at J, with 12 bases between. Per germline, CDR1 SGHRS and CDR2 YFSETQ. CDR3 loop: CASSFGTGYYEQYF. CDR3 nucleotides: TGCGCCAGCAGCTTCGGGACTGGTTACTACGAGCAGTACTTC.

The V gene is TRBV5-4, the J gene TRBJ2-6, with no clear D. This CDR3 has 16 amino acids. V shed 4 bases and J shed 0 bases, with 11 bases lying between them. Germline-derived CDR1 and CDR2 are SGHNT and YYREEE (reference sequence). The CDR3 loop is CASSGIQLSGANVLTF. CDR3 nucleotide sequence: TGTGCCAGCAGCGGAATACAGCTCTCTGGGGCCAACGTCCTGACTTTC.

The CDR3 region is CSASSGDYGYTF. The CDR3 nucleotides read TGCAGTGCTAGTTCGGGGGACTATGGCTACACCTTC. The V gene is TRBV20-1, the J gene TRBJ1-2; weak D call: TRBD1 (5 bases). Trimming pared 3 bases from V and 3 bases from J, leaving 8 bases between. The CDR3 is 12 residues long. Germline CDR1 is DFQATT and CDR2 is SNEGSKA (reference sequence).

CDR3 loop: CATSDPTGGSRETQYF. CDR3 nucleotides: TGTGCCACCAGTGACCCGACAGGGGGCTCGAGGGAGACCCAGTACTTC. V is TRBV24-1 and J is TRBJ2-5; TRBD1 matches at 10 bases. Germline lookup yields CDR1 KGHDR and CDR2 SFDVKD. V lost 4 bases and J lost 5; bases outside the gene matches: 9. The CDR3 consists of 16 residues.

The V call is TRBV6-5, the J call TRBJ1-1; 7 positions agree with TRBD1. The CDR3 has 14 residues. Per germline, CDR1 MNHEY and CDR2 SVGAGI. V lost 6 bases, J lost 0 bases, and 4 bases stayed unmatched. CDR3 in DNA: TGTGCCAGCAGGGAGGGACAGATGAACACTGAAGCTTTCTTT. Translating gives CASREGQMNTEAFF.

The chain employs TRBV12-3 or TRBV12-4 and TRBJ2-7; D is uncertain. V was trimmed by 2 bases and J by 2 bases, leaving 7 bases between them. The length of the CDR3 is 13 residues. The CDR3 region has the DNA TGTGCCAGCAGTTTAACAGCTGCCTACGAGCAGTACTTC. This translates into CASSLTAAYEQYF.

V is TRBV4-1 and J is TRBJ2-5; weak D call: TRBD1 (5 bases). Germline CDR1 reads MGHRA; CDR2 reads YSYEKL. CDR3 length: 14 residues. V dropped 0 bases and J dropped 5 bases, with 10 bases sitting between them. The DNA for the CDR3 is TGCGCCAGCAGCCAAGAATTAGGGGTGGAGACCCAGTACTTC. Translation: CASSQELGVETQYF.

The chain recombines TRBV6-1 with TRBJ1-4; the match to TRBD1 covers 8 bases. This CDR3 is 15 amino acids long. The V gene end was trimmed by 2 bases and the J gene end by 8 bases; junction bases not matched to a gene: 7. CDR1 MNHNS and CDR2 SASEGT come from the germline V gene. CDR3 protein: CASSESGRGREKLFF. CDR3 bases: TGTGCCAGCAGTGAATCGGGCAGGGGGCGAGAAAAACTGTTTTTT.

The gene calls are TRBV3-1 (or the pseudogene TRBV3-2) and TRBJ1-5; 7 nucleotides match TRBD1. Germline-derived CDR1 and CDR2 are LGHDT and YNNKEL (reference sequence). J was trimmed by 0 bases and V by 0 bases; bases with no gene match: 2. The CDR3 is made up of 16 amino acids. CDR3 loop: CASSQDTGDSNQPQHF. In DNA form, the CDR3 reads TGTGCCAGCAGCCAAGATACAGGGGATAGCAATCAGCCCCAGCATTTT.

The J gene is TRBJ1-6, the V gene TRBV21-1; the listed D gene, TRBD1, was not tested against the DNA. TRBV21-1 corresponds to a pseudogene. CDR3 length equals 21 residues. The CDR3 reads CASSKAPPQRDRALYNSPLHF. The CDR3 DNA follows: TGTGCCAGCAGCAAAGCGCCCCCCCAACGGGACAGGGCCCTATATAATTCACCCCTCCACTTT.

This clone appeared a single time. V is TRBV4-2 and J is TRBJ2-7, with 8 bases lining up with TRBD2. The CDR3 is 16 residues long. CDR1 LGHNA and CDR2 YNFKEQ come from the germline V gene. The V and J ends lost 0 bases and 6 bases, in that order; junction bases with no gene match: 10. CDR3 in DNA: TGTGCCAGCAGCCAAGACGGAGCGGGGGTACCCCCCGAGCAGTACTTC. Its protein product is CASSQDGAGVPPEQYF.

V gene TRBV5-4 combines with J gene TRBJ1-6; D is possibly TRBD1 (5 bases). This CDR3 is built from 16 residues. Deletions cut 3 bases from V and 0 bases from J, with 10 bases between. CDR1 is SGHNT, CDR2 YYREEE, per germline (reference sequence). Written as DNA, the CDR3 is TGTGCCAGCAGCTCCAGGGAACTCTCCTATAATTCACCCCTCCACTTT. This sequence encodes CASSSRELSYNSPLHF.